This TCR beta chain was identified in a study of shared clonotypes between healthy human individuals. Libraries were prepared by immunoSEQ multiplex PCR; TCRdb keeps only in-frame clonotypes and omits some of them. Of millions of clones in the sample, 80% to 95% were seen once. Study results and limitations: Richness estimates generally favored naive over memory subsets. An expected dependence of interdonor clonotype sharing on sequencing depth was noted.

V gave up 1 base and J gave up 4 bases; unmatched junction bases: 14. CDR1 is SEHNR, CDR2 FQNEAQ, per germline (reference sequence). The CDR3 consists of 19 residues. Remarks on this clone: Its cognate antigen is unknown.

This clonotype was obtained from a man in his late teens or twenties in good health. Some clones in this sample may be carry-over from other donors' samples. The J gene is TRBJ2-1, the V gene TRBV7-9; 9 bases agree with TRBD2. The sample consisted of naive CD4+ T cells from PBMCs. Subset described: CD45RA+ positively selected. For the CDR3, the DNA is TGTGCCAGCAGCTTAGGTCCTCTAGCGGGACCGATCCCTTACAATGAGCAGTTCTTC. It is translated as CASSLGPLAGPIPYNEQFF.